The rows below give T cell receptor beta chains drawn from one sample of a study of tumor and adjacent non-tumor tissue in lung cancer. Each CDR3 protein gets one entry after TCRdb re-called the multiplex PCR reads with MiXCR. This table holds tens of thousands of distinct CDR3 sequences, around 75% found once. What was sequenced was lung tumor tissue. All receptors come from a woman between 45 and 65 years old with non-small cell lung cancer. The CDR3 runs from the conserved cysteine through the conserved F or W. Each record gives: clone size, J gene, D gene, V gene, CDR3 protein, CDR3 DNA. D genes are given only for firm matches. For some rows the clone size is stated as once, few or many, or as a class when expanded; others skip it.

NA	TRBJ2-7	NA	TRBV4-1	CASSQDPGGFYEQYF	TGCGCCAGCAGCCAAGATCCAGGGGGGTTCTACGAGCAGTACTTC
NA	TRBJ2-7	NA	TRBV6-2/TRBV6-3	CASSSRLRGEQYF	TGTGCCAGCAGTTCCAGACTTAGGGGCGAGCAGTACTTC
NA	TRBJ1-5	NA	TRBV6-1	CTSSVFQSTYSNQPQHF	TGTACCAGCAGTGTTTTCCAGAGTACCTATAGCAATCAGCCCCAGCACTTT
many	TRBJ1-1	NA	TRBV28	CASSLWTGAMNTEAFF	TGTGCCAGCAGTTTATGGACAGGAGCCATGAACACTGAAGCTTTCTTT
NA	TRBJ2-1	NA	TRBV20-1	CSARDGQAPCSYNEQFF	TGCAGTGCTAGAGATGGACAAGCTCCATGCTCCTACAATGAGCAGTTCTTC
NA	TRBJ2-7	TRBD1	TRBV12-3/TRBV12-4	CARSKDRESYEQYF	TGTGCCAGGAGTAAAGACAGGGAATCCTACGAGCAGTACTTC
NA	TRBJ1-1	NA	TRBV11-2	CARSLCTQHSDTEAFF	TGTGCCAGAAGCCTATGTACTCAACATAGCGACACTGAAGCTTTCTTT
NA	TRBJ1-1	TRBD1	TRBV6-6	CASTEAGQGFPEAIF	TGTGCCAGCACCGAAGCGGGACAGGGATTTCCTGAGGCTATCTTT
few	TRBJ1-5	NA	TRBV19	CASSISVRSNQSQHF	TGTGCCAGTAGTATATCAGTACGTAGCAATCAGTCCCAGCATTTT
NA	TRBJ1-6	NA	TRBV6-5	CTSRLQGANSPLLF	TGTACCAGCAGACTACAAGGGGCCAATTCACCCCTCCTCTTT
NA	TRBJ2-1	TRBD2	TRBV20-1	CSARDPISGRRNGQFF	TGCAGTGCTAGAGACCCGATTAGCGGGAGGAGAAATGGGCAGTTCTTC
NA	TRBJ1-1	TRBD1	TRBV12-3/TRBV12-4	CATTVGTGMDTEAFF	TGTGCCACCACCGTCGGGACAGGGATGGACACTGAAGCTTTCTTT
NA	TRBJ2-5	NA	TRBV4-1	CASSQANRNGGEIQYF	TGCGCCAGCAGCCAAGCCAATAGGAACGGCGGAGAGATCCAGTACTTC
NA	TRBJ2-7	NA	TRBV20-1	CSARPIDSGNEQYF	TGTAGTGCTAGACCAATAGACAGTGGGAACGAGCAGTACTTC
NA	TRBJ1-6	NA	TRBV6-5	CATRWGTNNSPLHF	TGTGCCACCCGCTGGGGGACCAATAATTCACCCCTCCACTTT
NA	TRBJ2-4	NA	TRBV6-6	CASNYSVGVLADLARNIQYF	TGTGCCAGCAATTATTCAGTCGGGGTCTTAGCGGATCTAGCCAGAAACATTCAGTACTTC
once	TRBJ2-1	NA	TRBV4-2	CASSQRVTAGRAYNEKFF	TGTGCCAGCAGCCAACGTGTGACAGCCGGCCGGGCCTACAATGAGAAGTTCTTC